The T cell receptor beta chain under discussion was sequenced for a study of blood T cell repertoires in COVID-19. Study in general: The origin of the acute and convalescent COVID-19 samples was the United States, Italy and Spain. T cells, B-cell-depleted T cells, or PBMCs provided the cDNA or gDNA that served as material.

This CDR3 region has 13 residues. V gave up 5 bases and J gave up 11 bases; unmatched junction bases: 6. Original processing notes: Reference gene primers were amplified, and this amplification served to estimate nucleated cell counts. Sequencing was performed with immunoSEQ multiplex PCR; in TCRdb, only in-frame clones are kept and a portion is missing. D and trimming come from the DNA, and the V and J calls and clone size come from that table. This sample has some 200,000 clones, with roughly 80% found just once. This sequence originates from a man in his thirties or forties with active or convalescent COVID-19. This rearrangement joins TRBV12-3 or TRBV12-4 to TRBJ1-6, with 7 bases matching TRBD1. Sequencing used peripheral blood. This CDR3 is CASSLGQVTPLHF. CDR3 nucleotide sequence: TGTGCCAGCAGTCTAGGACAGGTCACACCCCTCCACTTT.